This T cell receptor beta chain was identified in a study of blood T cell repertoires in COVID-19. Across the study: The analysed material was cDNA or gDNA that came from T cells, B-cell-depleted T cells, or PBMCs.

Enrollees, 18 to 89 years old, lived in about two dozen US areas. Assignment of participants to cohorts was predicated upon participant-reported clinical history. Within the 2 weeks before study entry, each person in the exposed group met a COVID-19 case. CDR1 KGHDR and CDR2 SFDVKD come from the germline V gene. The CDR3 runs 12 residues. With 5 bases removed from V and 8 bases from J, the gap between germline ends came to 10 bases. Data came from immunoSEQ multiplex PCR; TCRdb stores just in-frame clones and leaves some out. The sample holds 250,000 to 300,000 clones; around 83% are singletons and the top ten take more than 4%.

The chain recombines TRBV24-1 with TRBJ2-3; unclear D gene. The origin of this receptor is a man in his forties who had been exposed to COVID-19. The sample taken for sequencing was PBMCs or T cells enriched from blood (not recorded which). Here the CDR3 reads CATSGVSGTQYF. The CDR3, as DNA: TGTGCCACCAGTGGCGTATCTGGTACGCAGTATTTT.